Given below is one T cell receptor (beta chain) in context. Original processing methods: Reference gene primer amplification in the assay estimated nucleated cell counts. Some clones are missing from TCRdb's copy, which holds only in-frame ones; the method was immunoSEQ multiplex PCR. The V and J calls and clone size were taken over from that table, and D and trimming were inferred from the DNA. The data hold fewer than 250,000 clones, with approximately 84% observed a single time. This specimen comes from a study of blood T cell repertoires in COVID-19. Looking at the study overall: The United States, Italy and Spain were the sources of the acute and convalescent COVID-19 samples. PBMCs, B-cell-depleted T cells, or T cells provided the cDNA or gDNA that made up the material.

Recruited during active infection, patients (from Seattle) were subsequently followed longitudinally. This CDR3 region has 13 residues. The V gene's germline CDR1 is SQVTM and CDR2 ANQGSEA. V was pared by 7 bases and J by 5 bases, with 17 bases between. The chain couples TRBV29-1 to TRBJ1-1; the D gene is possibly TRBD1 (5 bases). The receptor comes from a man in his fifties with COVID-19, enrolled during active disease. The specimen was peripheral blood. This chain's CDR3 is CSGALVGRTEAFF. The CDR3 DNA follows: TGCAGCGGGGCTTTGGTGGGGCGGACTGAAGCTTTCTTT.